The clone carrying this TCR beta chain has just a few counts. Authors' analysis steps: Estimation of nucleated cell counts relied on the amplification of reference gene primers. Only in-frame clones appear in the TCRdb table, and some are missing; sequencing was by immunoSEQ multiplex PCR. The V and J calls and clone size were taken over from that table, and D and trimming were inferred from the DNA. The data show under 200,000 clones, about 83% seen once. This sample stems from a study of blood T cell repertoires in COVID-19. Study-level background: Samples taken during acute and convalescent COVID-19 were collected in the United States, Italy and Spain.

This CDR3 comprises 14 residues. V lost 0 bases to trimming and J lost 9 bases; unmatched junction nucleotides: 4. Germline V gives CDR1 WNHNN, CDR2 SYGVQD (reference sequence). This receptor was identified in a human donor in a cohort sampled during active COVID-19. This chain links TRBV10-1 with TRBJ2-1; TRBD1 matches 8 bases. Source material: peripheral blood. CDR3 loop: CASSESKQGVEQFF. The CDR3 coding sequence is TGCGCCAGCAGTGAGTCAAAACAGGGGGTTGAGCAGTTCTTC.